This is a list of T cell receptor beta chains from one sample in a study of blood T cell repertoires in COVID-19. This table comes from immunoSEQ multiplex PCR, and its TCRdb copy is limited to in-frame clones, with some not included. The sample yields 87,000 or so clones, about 85% seen once. Sequenced material: peripheral blood. These receptors were collected from a woman aged 80 or over with COVID-19, enrolled during active disease. CDR3s include the opening cysteine and the closing phenylalanine or tryptophan. D genes are given only for firm matches. Not every row has a clone size; where given, it reads once, few, many or a size class.

v_call,j_call,d_call,clone_size,cdr3_nt,cdr3_aa
TRBV28,TRBJ1-5,.,.,TGTGCCAGCAGTTCGCCCGGGGGGAATCAGCCCCAGCATTTT,CASSSPGGNQPQHF
TRBV21-1,TRBJ1-4,.,once,TGTGCCAGCTATTCGCCGGGGAGGTTGCCTAATGAAAAACTGTTTTTT,CASYSPGRLPNEKLFF
TRBV27,TRBJ1-1,.,many,TGTGCCAGCAGCCTAGGGGTTGACACTGAAGCTTTCTTT,CASSLGVDTEAFF
TRBV6-5,TRBJ2-5,.,.,TGTGCCAGCACCCAAAGACTAGGAGAGACCCAGTACTTC,CASTQRLGETQYF
TRBV5-1,TRBJ2-2,.,few,TGCGCCAGCAGCTTATTTGCCCTGGCGGACGGGGAGCTGTTTTTT,CASSLFALADGELFF
TRBV18,TRBJ2-7,TRBD1,.,TGTGCCAGCTCACCACGACAGGGGTTGAGCGAGCAGTACTTC,CASSPRQGLSEQYF
TRBV25-1,TRBJ1-2,.,.,TGTGCCAGCAGGGGGGCGACCTGGGGCTACACCTTC,CASRGATWGYTF
TRBV7-3,TRBJ2-1,TRBD1,.,TGTGCCAGCAGCCCGGACAGGCACTACAATGAGCAGTTCTTC,CASSPDRHYNEQFF
TRBV28,TRBJ1-1,.,.,TGTGCCAGCAGTTTATTGGCTTTAAACACTGAAGCTTTCTTT,CASSLLALNTEAFF
TRBV5-1,TRBJ1-3,.,.,TGCGCCAGCAGCCCCGTTTCCGTAGCCGGAAACACCATATATTTT,CASSPVSVAGNTIYF
TRBV9,TRBJ1-3,.,.,TGTGCCAGCAGCGTAGAGTTGGGGCTCTCTGGAAACACCATATATTTT,CASSVELGLSGNTIYF
TRBV18,TRBJ1-2,.,.,TGTGCCAGCTCACCTGGCTTTACAGGGTATGGCGGCTACACCTTC,CASSPGFTGYGGYTF
TRBV5-1,TRBJ2-3,TRBD2,.,TGCGCCAGCAGCGTGAGAGGACTAGCGGGAGATACGCAGTATTTT,CASSVRGLAGDTQYF
TRBV4-1,TRBJ2-5,TRBD2,.,TGCGCCAGCACCCCGGGGGGGGAACAAGAGACCCAGTACTTC,CASTPGGEQETQYF
TRBV4-1,TRBJ1-2,TRBD1,.,TGCGCCAGCAGCCAAGATTGGGACAGGGGGTACAGCTACACCTTC,CASSQDWDRGYSYTF
TRBV9,TRBJ1-4,TRBD1,.,TGTGCCAGCAGCGTAGGTTCAGGGGGTGGTGAAAAACTGTTTTTT,CASSVGSGGGEKLFF
TRBV18,TRBJ2-2,.,once,TGTGCCAGCTCACCGATTATTCCGACAGGGAACACCGGGGAGCTGTTTTTT,CASSPIIPTGNTGELFF
TRBV4-3,TRBJ2-7,TRBD1,.,TGCGCCAGCAGCCAAAGTTTGGGACAGGGTTCTCGGGAGCAGTACTTC,CASSQSLGQGSREQYF
TRBV27,TRBJ1-2,.,.,TGTGCCAGCAGTTTAATCGGACAGAACTATGGCTACACCTTC,CASSLIGQNYGYTF
TRBV7-3,TRBJ2-5,.,.,TGTGCCAGCAGTTATCAGGGGGGAGAGACCCAGTACTTC,CASSYQGGETQYF
TRBV24-1,TRBJ2-2,.,once,TGTGCCACCAGTGATGAACTAGTAACCGGGGAGCTGTTTTTT,CATSDELVTGELFF
TRBV29-1,TRBJ1-2,.,once,TGCAGCGTTCCATTAGGGCAGGGCCGTAACTATGGCTACACCTTC,CSVPLGQGRNYGYTF
TRBV19,TRBJ1-4,.,.,TGTGCCAGTAGGGCCACGGGCTCTAATGAGGGAAAACTGTTTTTT,CASRATGSNEGKLFF
TRBV7-2,TRBJ2-3,TRBD1,.,TGTGCCAGCAGCCCGGGACAGGGGTTGGGAGATACGCAGTATTTT,CASSPGQGLGDTQYF
TRBV30,TRBJ1-3,.,.,TGTGCCTGGAGCCTAGGATCTGGAAACACCATATATTTT,CAWSLGSGNTIYF
TRBV3-1/TRBV3-2,TRBJ2-7,.,once,TGTGCCAGCAGCCAGGGAGACGAGCAGTACTTC,CASSQGDEQYF
TRBV6-5,TRBJ2-1,.,.,TGTGCCAGCGGAGGCAACTACAATGAGCAGTTCTTC,CASGGNYNEQFF
TRBV10-2,TRBJ2-1,TRBD2,.,TGCGCCAGCAGTGAGTACCTAGCGGGAGATGAGCAGTTCTTC,CASSEYLAGDEQFF
TRBV25-1,TRBJ2-3,TRBD2,.,TGTGCCAGCAGTTTAATGGGACTAGCTCGTAGCACAGATACGCAGTATTTT,CASSLMGLARSTDTQYF
TRBV19,TRBJ1-4,.,.,TGTGCGAGTGGGCACTCTAATGAAAAACTGTTTTTT,CASGHSNEKLFF
TRBV27,TRBJ2-7,TRBD2,once,TGTGCCAGCAGTCCACGGCCTCGGGGGGGGCGAAGCTCCTACGAGCAGTACTTC,CASSPRPRGGRSSYEQYF
TRBV3-1/TRBV3-2,TRBJ2-1,TRBD2,.,TGTGCCAGCAGCTTACGGGGGGGCTTAGCCAATGAGCAGTTCTTC,CASSLRGGLANEQFF
TRBV7-7,TRBJ2-2,TRBD2,once,TGTGCCAGCAGCCCAGTCAGCGGGAGTGTCACCGGGGAGCTGTTTTTT,CASSPVSGSVTGELFF
TRBV18,TRBJ1-2,TRBD1,once,TGTGCCAGCTCCCCTGACAGGGGGCGAGGCTATGGCTACACCTTC,CASSPDRGRGYGYTF
TRBV5-1,TRBJ2-1,TRBD2,.,TGCGCCAGCAGTATGGGCCTAGCGGGAGGCAATGAGCAGTTCTTC,CASSMGLAGGNEQFF
TRBV28,TRBJ2-7,TRBD1,.,TGTGCCAGCAGTTCGAGGGACAGCTTCGACTACGAGCAGTACTTC,CASSSRDSFDYEQYF
TRBV4-2,TRBJ1-3,.,.,TGTGCCAGCAGCCAAAACAAATGGGGGGCTGGAAACACCATATATTTT,CASSQNKWGAGNTIYF
TRBV5-1,TRBJ2-6,TRBD1,.,TGCGCCAGCAGCTTGGGGGACAGGGTGGCTGGGGCCAACGTCCTGACTTTC,CASSLGDRVAGANVLTF
TRBV5-5,TRBJ1-5,.,.,TGTGCCAGCAGCTTGGTCCCGGGGTTCCAGCCCCAGCATTTT,CASSLVPGFQPQHF
TRBV18,TRBJ2-7,TRBD1,few,TGTGCCAGCTCACCAAGAGGGACAGGGGACTACGAGCAGTACTTC,CASSPRGTGDYEQYF
TRBV3-1/TRBV3-2,TRBJ2-3,TRBD2,.,TGTGCCAGCGGGGTGGGAGGGCCCGGAGATACGCAGTATTTT,CASGVGGPGDTQYF
TRBV6-5,TRBJ1-1,.,.,TGTGCCAGCACCCTTAACACTGAAGCTTTCTTT,CASTLNTEAFF